The text below deals with one T cell receptor (beta chain). This entry comes from a study of blood T cell repertoires in COVID-19. Whole-study context: The United States, Italy and Spain were the sources of the acute and convalescent COVID-19 samples. Sources were T cells, B-cell-depleted T cells, or PBMCs; the material itself was cDNA or gDNA.

The authors' processing: Amplification from reference gene primers served as the basis for estimated nucleated cell counts. Profiling relied on immunoSEQ multiplex PCR, and the TCRdb table lists in-frame clones only, not all of them. V and J calls plus clone size are reproduced from that table; the DNA served to infer D and trimming. Of approximately 140,000 clones in the sample, about nine tenths were seen once. V lost 1 base and J lost 6, with 12 bases in between. The CDR3 is made up of 14 amino acids. Germline CDR1 LGHDT, CDR2 YNNKEL (reference sequence). The chain carries TRBV3-1 (or the pseudogene TRBV3-2) and TRBJ1-1; D is ambiguous. The sequenced material came from peripheral blood. The sequence came from an elderly man with acute or convalescent COVID-19. CDR3 nucleotides: TGTGCCAGCAGCCAAGGTGGGCAGGCGCCTGAAGCTTTCTTT. Amino acid sequence: CASSQGGQAPEAFF.